This TCR beta chain was captured in a study of CD8 T cells in Susac syndrome. CDR3 length equals 14 residues. V was clipped by 5 bases and J by 4 bases; unmatched bases: 2. Looked up from germline, CDR1 is KGHDR and CDR2 is SFDVKD. The RNA input was roughly 0.45 to 1 ug, and it was reverse transcribed with random hexamers. The immunoSEQ assay covered 54 Vbeta and 13 Jbeta segments for CDR3. MiXCR, applied by TCRdb to the immunoSEQ multiplex PCR reads, yields one record per CDR3 protein. The table has approximately 160,000 distinct CDR3 sequences, approximately 93% seen once. The study used treatment-naive patients who had stable or active relapsing-remitting disease as multiple sclerosis controls. TEMRA cells were FACS-enriched and CD8+ and CD4+ T cells negatively isolated.

Sequencing was done on a sample of CD4+ T cells from PBMCs. This TCR came from a human donor with multiple sclerosis. The chain couples TRBV24-1 to TRBJ1-5; 9 bases align to TRBD1. The CDR3 spells CATSGGQGNQPQHF. The CDR3 bases are TGTGCCACCAGTGGGGGACAGGGTAATCAGCCCCAGCATTTT.